This TCR beta chain was captured in a study of T cells in Graves' hyperthyroidism and ophthalmopathy (dated by TCRdb to between 2019 and 2020). As for the study more broadly: Peripheral blood was collected at initial diagnosis, before any treatment. Thyroid tissue and blood T-cell repertoires from six Graves' hyperthyroidism patients were also compared in the study. TCR Vbeta CDR3 sequencing of approximately 140 peripheral blood samples (more than 40 ophthalmopathy, over 70 hyperthyroidism and approximately 17 progressor patients) is reported in the paper. Whether ophthalmopathy could be predicted prospectively was tested in an independent validation cohort made up of roughly 19 hyperthyroidism patients plus 17 patients who later progressed to ophthalmopathy. The 95 to 100 discovery patients were randomly divided into training and test sets at a 7:3 ratio. TCR V-J signatures able to tell the groups apart were searched for in a discovery cohort of 90 to 100 patients, of whom more than 40 had Graves' ophthalmopathy and 57 had stable Graves' hyperthyroidism. Following sampling, methimazole starting at 30 mg daily was given to hyperthyroidism patients, and high-dose intravenous methylprednisolone was given to ophthalmopathy patients. What the research found in general, with its limitations: In validation, progression to ophthalmopathy was predicted by the model with nearly 71% sensitivity and roughly 76% specificity, a median of around 5.9 months before onset. No statistical method was used to set the sample size in advance, and investigators knew the group allocation. In cross-validation, a model built on a 13 V-J signature told ophthalmopathy apart from stable hyperthyroidism with less than 90% sensitivity and roughly 81% specificity, and in testing the same model reached 80%/75%. Most expanded thyroid clonotypes (frequency above 0.001) were also found in blood, which suggests that blood repertoires may mirror thyroid immune responses.

About this clonotype itself: The antigen it binds to is not known. No quality values exist for individual bases; no much larger clone is one base distant.

Hyperthyroidism patients were newly diagnosed, with disease duration under 2 months, and aged 18 to 65 years. The study excluded patients with uncontrolled infections, other autoimmune diseases, pregnancy or lactation. Clinical symptoms, serum thyroxine and TRAb, thyroid ultrasound, and orbital computed tomography formed the basis for the diagnoses. For progressor patients, blood was drawn at the first diagnosis of hyperthyroidism, before any ophthalmopathy symptoms had appeared. PBMCs were separated from about 10 ml of fresh peripheral blood using Ficoll-Paque density gradient centrifugation. Patients classed as progressors first received a Graves' hyperthyroidism diagnosis and then went on to develop ophthalmopathy during follow-up. Total RNA was extracted with Trizol reagent, and quality was checked on an Agilent 2100 Bioanalyzer. The TCR beta CDR3 regions were amplified from RNA transcripts. The first round of RT-PCR for the TCR CDR3 was performed with the HTBI primer set and the Qiagen OneStep RT-PCR kit. Libraries were constructed in a second round of multiplex PCR, after which size selection and purification were performed. The libraries were sequenced on an Illumina HiSeq2000 using paired-end 100 bp reads. Per the source publication's procedure: SOAPnuke was used to process the raw data, with reads discarded if the reads contained adapters or uncalled bases, had a mean Phred below 15, or lacked an exact constant-primer or identifier match. High-quality paired reads were merged using COPE v1.2.5, and each unique nucleotide sequence was defined as a clonotype. MiTCR v1.1 was used to align the clonotypes against IMGT TRBV, TRBD and TRBJ reference segments. The analysis included only V-J combinations with a frequency above 0.0001, which together covered over 98% of the repertoires. The TCS score was defined as F50 (clonal expansion) divided by E x V (chaos), with BLOSUM62-based TCRdist calculated between CDR3 peptides within each V-J. Welch's t-statistics and random forest reduced roughly 540 V-J features to 10 to 15, which were used in a naive Bayes classifier (R e1071). TCRdb ran its own pipeline on the public reads, namely fastp trimming at Q25 and MiXCR clone calling, and kept in-frame beta chains. When rows share a CDR3 protein, they turn into one entry using the most common DNA and genes. In this record, the V and J calls reflect TCRdb's handling and not the investigators' own analysis. This sample comprises fewer than 450,000 distinct CDR3 sequences, approximately 18% of them detected only once. Around a third of the sample is held by the ten biggest clonotypes.

Sequencing input: blood. This sequence was found in a woman in her twenties or thirties with Graves' hyperthyroidism that later progressed to Graves' ophthalmopathy.

The nucleotides are TGTGCCAGCAGTTTAAAGGTTTTCTATGAGCAGTTCTTC. Translated, this gives CASSLKVFYEQFF. The chain is encoded by TRBV27 joined to TRBJ2-1; the D gene is unclear. Reading from cysteine to phenylalanine, the CDR3 counts 13 amino acids. This entry keeps only the CDR3 DNA: 39 bases, framed from base 1. The junction shows trimming of 2 bases on V and 8 bases on J, plus 10 bases between the germline ends. The germline V gene (reference sequence) provides CDR1 MNHEY and CDR2 SMNVEV.